In its sample, the clone carrying this T cell receptor beta chain was seen a few times. The antigen remains undetermined. TCRdb independently ran MiXCR on the 5' RACE reads; one entry per CDR3 protein. The sample records some 350,000 distinct CDR3 sequences, 3% to 4.5% being singletons. The sample is drawn from a study of T cells after yellow fever vaccination. General study findings and limits: The booster response re-showed most primary clones: approximately 95% CD4, more than 80% CD8. On re-exposure, the response was weaker but peaked faster, at day 5 versus 15.

This CDR3 spans 15 amino acids. In germline, CDR1 is MGHRA, CDR2 YSYEKL. V lost 3 bases, J lost 5 bases, and 8 bases stayed unmatched. The receptor comes from a man aged 18 to 30 who received the YFV17D yellow fever vaccine. This sequence joins TRBV4-1 and TRBJ2-7; TRBD2 matches 9 bases. Sequencing was performed on PBMCs, taken 5 days after the yellow fever booster vaccination. CDR3 sequence (DNA): TGCGCCAGCAGCCATGTAGCGGGGGCGGGAAACGAGCAGTACGTC. Translation: CASSHVAGAGNEQYV.